This T cell receptor beta chain was profiled in a study of blood T cell repertoires in COVID-19. Across the study: Collection of acute and convalescent COVID-19 samples took place in the United States, Italy and Spain.

Original processing notes: How many nucleated cells were present was estimated from reference gene primer amplification. TCRdb's copy holds only in-frame clones and misses some; the assay was immunoSEQ multiplex PCR. The V and J calls and clone size were taken over from that table, and D and trimming were inferred from the DNA. The repertoire holds roughly 81,000 clones, with over 70% as singletons. V gave up 6 bases and J gave up 1 base, with 10 bases separating them. The CDR3 is made up of 14 amino acids. From germline, CDR1 is SNHLY and CDR2 FYNNEI. The sequencing input was peripheral blood. The chain couples TRBV2 to TRBJ1-3; unclear D gene. This clonotype was sampled from a man older than 75 with active or convalescent COVID-19. CDR3 amino acids: CASSPTRSGNTIYF. The CDR3 nucleotides are TGTGCCAGCAGCCCGACACGGTCTGGAAACACCATATATTTT.